These T cell receptor beta chains were read from a single sample in a study of shared clonotypes between healthy human individuals. This table comes from immunoSEQ multiplex PCR, and its TCRdb copy is limited to in-frame clones, with some not included. In the table there are millions of clones, about 95% of which are singletons. Material: naive CD8+ T cells sorted from blood. These receptor sequences come from a man between 18 and 29 years old in good health. CDR3s include the opening cysteine and the closing phenylalanine or tryptophan. The D gene is left open where the match is weak. Clone size is shown for a subset of rows, as once, few, many or a class of expanded clone.

j_gene | d_gene | v_gene | abundance | CDR3aa | CDR3nt
TRBJ2-3 | - | TRBV11-2 | - | CASSFLDLSGTDTQYF | TGTGCCAGCAGCTTTTTGGATCTTAGCGGAACAGATACGCAGTATTTT
TRBJ1-4 | - | TRBV28 | - | CASSPGHLNEKLFF | TGTGCCAGCAGCCCGGGACATCTTAATGAAAAACTGTTTTTT
TRBJ2-1 | TRBD2 | TRBV9 | - | CASSARTSGRAANEQFF | TGTGCCAGCAGCGCCCGGACTAGCGGGAGGGCGGCGAATGAGCAGTTCTTC
TRBJ2-7 | - | TRBV5-1 | - | CASSKSTGTYEQYF | TGCGCCAGCAGCAAAAGTACAGGGACCTACGAGCAGTACTTC
TRBJ2-5 | TRBD1 | TRBV6-5 | - | CASSPWTGGEETQYF | TGTGCCAGCAGTCCCTGGACAGGTGGGGAAGAGACCCAGTACTTC
TRBJ1-2 | - | TRBV29-1 | - | CSAEGDYGYTF | TGCAGCGCTGAGGGGGATTATGGCTACACCTTC
TRBJ2-1 | - | TRBV18 | - | CASSLPDSSYNEQFF | TGTGCCAGCTCCCTGCCGGATAGCTCCTACAATGAGCAGTTCTTC
TRBJ2-6 | - | TRBV7-9 | once | CASSSLLTF | TGTGCCAGCAGCTCACTCCTGACTTTC
TRBJ2-4 | - | TRBV21-1 | - | CASSPQTSLSDF | TGTGCCAGCAGCCCTCAGACGAGTCTAAGTGACTTC
TRBJ1-5 | - | TRBV5-6 | - | CASSSGAINQPQHF | TGTGCCAGCAGCTCAGGAGCGATAAATCAGCCCCAGCATTTT
TRBJ1-6 | - | TRBV13 | once | CASSPGGIVSPLHF | TGTGCCAGCAGCCCCGGAGGGATAGTTTCACCCCTCCACTTT
TRBJ2-1 | TRBD2 | TRBV19 | - | CASSIASGKYNEQFF | TGTGCCAGTAGTATTGCGAGCGGGAAGTACAATGAGCAGTTCTTC
TRBJ1-1 | - | TRBV30 | few | CAWAQGGEAFF | TGTGCCTGGGCACAGGGAGGTGAAGCTTTCTTT
TRBJ2-7 | TRBD1 | TRBV27 | - | CASSQTGYPYEQYF | TGTGCCAGCAGTCAGACAGGGTATCCTTACGAGCAGTACTTC
TRBJ2-7 | - | TRBV4-3 | - | CASSTALGTSYEQYF | TGCGCCAGCAGTACCGCTCTAGGGACCTCCTACGAGCAGTACTTC
TRBJ2-1 | TRBD1 | TRBV5-8 | - | CASSFFSQGARDEQFF | TGTGCCAGCAGCTTTTTCTCACAGGGGGCTCGGGATGAGCAGTTCTTC
TRBJ2-7 | TRBD2 | TRBV11-2 | - | CASSPSGGPYEQYF | TGTGCCAGCAGCCCGAGCGGGGGGCCCTACGAGCAGTACTTC
TRBJ2-3 | - | TRBV4-3 | - | CASSQHGTRSTDTQYF | TGCGCCAGCAGCCAGCATGGGACAAGAAGCACAGATACGCAGTATTTT
TRBJ1-5 | TRBD1 | TRBV10-2 | - | CASSRDRDQPQHF | TGCGCCAGCAGCCGGGACAGAGATCAGCCCCAGCATTTT
TRBJ2-5 | - | TRBV7-2 | - | CASSLGLTVTSETQYF | TGTGCCAGCAGCTTAGGGTTGACAGTTACCTCAGAGACCCAGTACTTC
TRBJ2-3 | TRBD1 | TRBV13 | - | CASSFGTGNTDTQYF | TGTGCCAGCAGCTTCGGGACAGGCAACACAGATACGCAGTATTTT
TRBJ1-2 | - | TRBV4-1 | - | CASSQKPLYGYTF | TGCGCCAGCAGCCAAAAGCCACTATATGGCTACACCTTC
TRBJ2-3 | TRBD1 | TRBV5-6 | - | CASSYFSLQGAPTDTQYF | TGTGCCAGCAGCTACTTCTCCCTCCAGGGGGCGCCGACAGATACGCAGTATTTT
TRBJ1-6 | - | TRBV25-1 | few | CASSEPQGNSPLHF | TGTGCCAGCAGTGAACCTCAGGGGAATTCACCCCTCCACTTT
TRBJ2-7 | TRBD2 | TRBV2 | - | CASSSGTIEQYF | TGTGCCAGCAGTTCCGGGACTATCGAGCAGTACTTC
TRBJ1-1 | - | TRBV7-9 | - | CAIWESASTEAFF | TGTGCCATCTGGGAGAGTGCGAGCACTGAAGCTTTCTTT
TRBJ1-3 | - | TRBV7-5 | once | CAREAGGRNSGNTIYF | TGTGCCCGCGAGGCAGGGGGCAGGAACTCTGGAAACACCATATATTTT
TRBJ1-2 | - | TRBV28 | - | CASSLGEYPLPRKVEGYGYTF | TGTGCCAGCAGTTTAGGCGAGTATCCCTTACCCCGTAAGGTAGAAGGCTATGGCTACACCTTC
TRBJ2-1 | TRBD2 | TRBV7-9 | - | CASSLGLTGGPGNNEQFF | TGTGCCAGCAGTTTAGGGTTGACGGGAGGGCCGGGAAACAATGAGCAGTTCTTC
TRBJ2-7 | - | TRBV5-4 | few | CASSSPGGSVYEQYF | TGTGCCAGCAGCTCACCCGGGGGATCCGTTTACGAGCAGTACTTC
TRBJ2-7 | - | TRBV27 | - | CASSLTGRPPSYEQYF | TGTGCCAGCAGTTTAACCGGCAGACCTCCCTCCTACGAGCAGTACTTC
TRBJ2-3 | - | TRBV6-1 | - | CASSEGVRILADTQYF | TGTGCCAGCAGTGAAGGCGTCAGGATCTTAGCAGATACGCAGTATTTT
TRBJ2-7 | TRBD1 | TRBV5-1 | - | CASSTGTGGYEQYF | TGCGCCAGCAGCACAGGGACAGGGGGCTACGAGCAGTACTTC
TRBJ1-5 | - | TRBV7-2 | - | CASSLGESQHF | TGTGCCAGCAGCTTAGGGGAGTCCCAGCATTTT
TRBJ2-7 | - | TRBV6-5 | - | CASRPAEAGEQYF | TGTGCCAGCAGGCCGGCGGAAGCTGGCGAGCAGTACTTC
TRBJ2-1 | TRBD2 | TRBV4-1 | - | CASSQSGMRDEQFF | TGCGCCAGCAGCCAAAGCGGGATGAGGGATGAGCAGTTCTTC
TRBJ1-3 | - | TRBV9 | - | CASSVSGLGNTIYF | TGTGCCAGCAGCGTATCCGGGCTGGGAAACACCATATATTTT
TRBJ1-5 | - | TRBV2 | - | CATRGYSNQPQHF | TGTGCCACCCGAGGATATAGCAATCAGCCCCAGCATTTT